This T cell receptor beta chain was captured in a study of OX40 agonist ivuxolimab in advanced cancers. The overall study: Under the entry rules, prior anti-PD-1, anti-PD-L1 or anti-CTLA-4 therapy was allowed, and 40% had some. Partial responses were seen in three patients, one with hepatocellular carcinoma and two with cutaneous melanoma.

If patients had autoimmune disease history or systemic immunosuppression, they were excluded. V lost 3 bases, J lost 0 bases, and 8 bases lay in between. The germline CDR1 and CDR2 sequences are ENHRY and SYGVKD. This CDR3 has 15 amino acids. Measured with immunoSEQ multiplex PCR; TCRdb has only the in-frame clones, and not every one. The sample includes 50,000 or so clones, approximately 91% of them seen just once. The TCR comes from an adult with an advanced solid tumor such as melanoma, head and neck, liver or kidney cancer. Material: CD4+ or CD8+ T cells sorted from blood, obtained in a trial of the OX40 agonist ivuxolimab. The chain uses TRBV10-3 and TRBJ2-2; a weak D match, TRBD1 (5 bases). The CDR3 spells CAISDGAANTGELFF. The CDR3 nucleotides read TGTGCCATCAGTGATGGGGCGGCGAACACCGGGGAGCTGTTTTTT.